The source of this TCR beta chain is a study of siplizumab effects on memory and regulatory T cells. Study observations and caveats: Alloreactive sequences that could be traced to unstimulated CD4+ memory cells showed a significant reduction under siplizumab.

Comments on this clone: Its antigen remains unknown.

The CDR3 totals 14 residues. Trimming left V 2 bases short and J 6 bases short, with 9 bases between. CDR1 is SGDLS and CDR2 is YYNGEE in the germline V gene. The assay was immunoSEQ multiplex PCR, and TCRdb's table has in-frame clones only and misses some. The table includes about 82,000 clones, roughly 87% detected once. The sequence was obtained from a human donor in good health. The chain employs TRBV9 and TRBJ1-6; D not resolved. Input material: Tregs sorted from blood. CDR3 in amino acids: CASSVLGGNSPLHF. The CDR3 bases are TGTGCCAGCAGCGTCCTGGGAGGTAATTCACCCCTCCACTTT.